These 32 T cell receptor beta chains were sequenced from one sample in a study of blood T cell repertoires in COVID-19. Using immunoSEQ multiplex PCR, the repertoire was profiled, and TCRdb retains in-frame clones only, with some absent. The table has approximately 140,000 clones, about 80% seen once. Sequenced: peripheral blood. Source of these receptors: a man aged 40-49 years with active or convalescent COVID-19.

The gene calls are TRBV10-3 and TRBJ1-3; D possibly corresponds to TRBD1 (5 bases). The germline CDR1 and CDR2 sequences are ENHRY and SYGVKD. V lost 8 bases to trimming and J lost 0 bases, with 5 bases between them. The CDR3 totals 12 residues. CDR3 sequence: CAIQGSGNTIYF. The CDR3 DNA reads TGTGCCATCCAGGGCTCTGGAAACACCATATATTTT.

This clone was observed a few times. V gene TRBV2 combines with J gene TRBJ2-7; 7 bases agree with TRBD1. V lost 6 bases and J lost 5; bases outside the gene matches: 13. The CDR3 loop spans 15 amino acids. CDR1 is SNHLY, CDR2 FYNNEI, per germline. Here the CDR3 reads CASREPGQSLDEQYF. As DNA, the CDR3 is TGTGCCAGCAGGGAACCGGGACAGTCGCTTGACGAGCAGTACTTC. Looking up the rest from reference TRBV2 and TRBJ2-7 gives the full variable domain: EPEVTQTPSHQVTQMGQEVILRCVPISNHLYFYWYRQILGQKVEFLVSFYNNEISEKSEIFDDQFSVERPDGSNFTLKIRSTKLEDSAMYFCASREPGQSLDEQYFGPGTRLTVT.

This clone was counted a few times. J is TRBJ2-7 and V is TRBV27, with 8 nucleotides matching TRBD1. Germline V gene data show CDR1 as MNHEY and CDR2 as SMNVEV (reference sequence). V lost 5 bases, J lost 0 bases, and 9 bases stayed unmatched. CDR3 length equals 16 residues. The CDR3 loop reads CASSLRTGSNSYEQYF. CDR3 coding DNA: TGTGCCAGCAGTCTCAGGACAGGGTCGAACTCCTACGAGCAGTACTTC.

J is TRBJ1-1 and V is TRBV30; 7 bases match TRBD1. The CDR3 totals 13 residues. V lost 4 bases to trimming and J lost 0 bases; unmatched junction nucleotides: 2. Germline lookup yields CDR1 GTSNPN and CDR2 SVGIG (reference sequence). DNA for the CDR3: TGTGCCTGGACAGGGACAGTGAACACTGAAGCTTTCTTT. Translation: CAWTGTVNTEAFF.

The chain employs TRBV10-3 and TRBJ1-1, with TRBD1 matching 7 bases. The germline gives CDR1 ENHRY, CDR2 SYGVKD. The CDR3 covers 16 residues. V lost 3 bases and J lost 7; bases outside the gene matches: 14. This CDR3 is CAISDLRDRGFGEAFF. CDR3 DNA: TGTGCCATCAGTGACCTCCGGGACAGAGGATTCGGTGAAGCTTTCTTT.

The chain couples TRBV4-3 to TRBJ1-1, with 7 bases that match TRBD1. The germline V gene has CDR1 LGHNA and CDR2 YSLEER. J lost 4 bases, V lost 1 base, and 9 bases had no gene match. This CDR3 has 16 amino acids. The CDR3 spells CASSQGGGRGSTEAFF. CDR3 DNA: TGCGCCAGCAGCCAAGGGGGAGGCAGGGGGTCCACTGAAGCTTTCTTT.

The chain combines TRBV7-2 with TRBJ2-3, with D maybe TRBD2 (6 bases). The CDR3 is 12 residues long. Germline V gene data show CDR1 as SGHTA and CDR2 as FQGNSA. The V gene lost 8 bases and the J gene lost 9 bases, with 15 bases spanning the gap. DNA of the CDR3: TGTGCCAGCGGGCCCGGAGGGGAGACGCAGTATTTT. This codes for CASGPGGETQYF.

The gene calls are TRBV5-1 and TRBJ1-1; TRBD1 might be the D (6 bases). V was clipped by 0 bases and J by 1 base, with 13 bases between them. Per the germline V gene, CDR1 is SGHRS and CDR2 is YFSETQ. The CDR3 extends over 16 amino acids. CDR3 coding DNA: TGCGCCAGCAGCTTGGCCCCACCACAGGGGAACACTGAAGCTTTCTTT. Translation: CASSLAPPQGNTEAFF.

V usage is TRBV9 and J usage is TRBJ2-7; TRBD1 might be the D (6 bases). The germline CDR1 and CDR2 sequences are SGDLS and YYNGEE. V lost 3 bases, J lost 8 bases, and 12 bases lay in between. This CDR3 is 12 amino acids long. The DNA of the CDR3 is TGTGCCAGCAGCGAGGGGCAGGGGAAGCAGTACTTC. Translated: CASSEGQGKQYF.

The rearrangement uses TRBV3-1 (or the pseudogene TRBV3-2) and TRBJ1-2; D uncertain. Germline V CDR1 and CDR2: LGHDT, YNNKEL (reference sequence). The CDR3 is made up of 12 amino acids. V lost 4 bases, J lost 8 bases, and 11 bases lay in between. CDR3 sequence: CASSLRTGGYTF. As DNA, the CDR3 is TGTGCCAGCAGCCTAAGAACGGGGGGCTACACCTTC.

This clone occurred a few times. The V and J genes are TRBV3-1 (or the pseudogene TRBV3-2) and TRBJ2-3, with 16 positions matching TRBD2. CDR3 size: 17 residues. V lost 1 base to trimming and J lost 6 bases; unmatched junction nucleotides: 4. In germline, CDR1 is LGHDT, CDR2 YNNKEL (reference sequence). The CDR3 spells CASSQAAGLAGGDTQYF. The CDR3 DNA reads TGTGCCAGCAGCCAAGCCGCGGGACTAGCGGGGGGGGATACGCAGTATTTT.

The genes are TRBV2 and TRBJ1-3, with 7 bases that match TRBD1. Germline V gene data show CDR1 as SNHLY and CDR2 as FYNNEI. Germline trimming cut 7 bases from V and 1 base from J; bases unmatched to any gene: 4. The CDR3 spans 14 residues. The CDR3: CASKGGASGNTIYF. The CDR3 DNA reads TGTGCCAGCAAAGGGGGCGCTTCTGGAAACACCATATATTTT.

V usage is TRBV25-1 and J usage is TRBJ1-4; weak D call: TRBD1 (6 bases). V gave up 3 bases and J gave up 5 bases, with 13 bases separating them. This CDR3 spans 15 amino acids. Looked up from germline, CDR1 is MGHDK and CDR2 is SYGVNS. CDR3 protein: CASSEPTGLNEKLFF. The CDR3 DNA is TGTGCCAGCAGTGAGCCTACAGGGTTAAATGAAAAACTGTTTTTT.

The J gene is TRBJ2-6, the V gene TRBV19; TRBD2 matches at 9 bases. This CDR3 has 18 amino acids. The V gene's germline CDR1 is LNHDA and CDR2 SQIVND (reference sequence). V trimming: 2 bases; J trimming: 0 bases; junction bases outside the gene matches: 5. CDR3 protein: CASSIRLAGNSGANVLTF. The CDR3 DNA reads as TGTGCCAGTAGTATAAGGCTAGCGGGAAACTCTGGGGCCAACGTCCTGACTTTC.

The chain links TRBV6-6 to TRBJ1-2; a possible D gene is TRBD1 (5 bases). V gave up 6 bases and J gave up 1 base, with 9 bases separating them. The CDR3 length is 13 residues. The germline gives CDR1 MNHNY, CDR2 SVGAGI (reference sequence). The CDR3, as DNA: TGTGCCAGCAGCGAACAGGTTAACTATGGCTACACCTTC. Its translation is CASSEQVNYGYTF.

This chain uses TRBV5-1 with TRBJ2-7; 8 nucleotides align to TRBD1. Germline assignment: CDR1 SGHRS and CDR2 YFSETQ. The CDR3 is 14 residues long. V was pared by 4 bases and J by 2 bases, with 5 bases of the junction left unmatched. CDR3 in amino acids: CASSLQTGAYEQYF. The CDR3 DNA follows: TGCGCCAGCAGCCTCCAGACAGGGGCCTACGAGCAGTACTTC.

This chain connects TRBV25-1 to TRBJ2-7; 9 nucleotides align to TRBD1. The CDR3 totals 16 residues. Germline V gene lookup returns CDR1 MGHDK and CDR2 SYGVNS. After removal of 0 bases from V and 4 bases from J, the junction contained 7 bases not matched to a gene. CDR3 amino acids: CASSEYIGTGRYEQYF. The CDR3, as DNA: TGTGCCAGCAGTGAATATATTGGGACAGGGAGGTACGAGCAGTACTTC.

The rearrangement links TRBV6-2 or TRBV6-3 to TRBJ2-1; 7 bases match TRBD2. The CDR3 sequence is 13 residues long. The germline CDR1 and CDR2 sequences are MNHEY and SVGEGT. V lost 0 bases, J lost 15 bases, and 8 bases stayed unmatched. The CDR3 loop reads CASSYSSGLGAFF. As DNA, the CDR3 is TGTGCCAGCAGTTACTCGTCTGGACTAGGGGCGTTCTTC.

This chain links TRBV18 with TRBJ1-3, with TRBD1 matching 7 bases. The CDR3 contains 14 residues. J lost 0 bases, V lost 5 bases, and 1 base had no gene match. CDR1 is KGHSH, CDR2 LQKENI, per germline. The CDR3 region has the DNA TGTGCCAGCTCATCAGGGGGCTCTGGAAACACCATATATTTT. It is translated as CASSSGGSGNTIYF.

This chain connects TRBV30 to TRBJ1-6, with 11 bases that match TRBD1. CDR1 and CDR2 from the germline V gene are GTSNPN and SVGIG (reference sequence). The CDR3 sequence is 18 residues long. With 0 bases clipped from V and 1 base from J, the junction kept 5 bases outside the gene matches. The CDR3 bases are TGTGCCTGGAGTGTACTAGGGACAGGGGGTTCCTATAATTCACCCCTCCACTTT. This translates into CAWSVLGTGGSYNSPLHF.

This clone was counted once. The CDR3: CASSQEAGGLGTGELFF. The CDR3 nucleotides read TGCGCCAGCAGCCAAGAGGCCGGGGGGTTAGGCACCGGGGAGCTGTTTTTT. The chain couples TRBV4-1 to TRBJ2-2; 7 bases agree with TRBD2. CDR3 size: 17 residues. V dropped 0 bases and J dropped 4; count of bases not matched to a gene: 8. Germline-derived CDR1 and CDR2 are MGHRA and YSYEKL.

This chain connects TRBV2 to TRBJ2-4, with 8 nucleotides matching TRBD1. The J segment lost 2 bases and the V segment lost 1 base, leaving 7 bases of the junction unmatched. The CDR3 loop spans 17 amino acids. Germline values: CDR1 SNHLY, CDR2 FYNNEI. Here the CDR3 reads CASSEVVGQGSKNIQYF. CDR3 DNA: TGTGCCAGCAGTGAAGTCGTAGGACAGGGTTCCAAAAACATTCAGTACTTC.

V gene TRBV30 combines with J gene TRBJ1-1, with a weak D call TRBD1 (5 bases). Trimming took off 3 bases at V and 0 bases at J, with 17 bases between the two ends. CDR1 and CDR2 from the germline V gene are GTSNPN and SVGIG (reference sequence). The CDR3 runs 16 residues. As DNA, the CDR3 is TGTGCCTGGAGGAAAATGGGGGACTCGATGAACACTGAAGCTTTCTTT. This gives the protein CAWRKMGDSMNTEAFF.

The chain carries TRBV6-1 and TRBJ2-7; D remains ambiguous. Germline V gene data show CDR1 as MNHNS and CDR2 as SASEGT. V dropped 3 bases and J dropped 5 bases, with 8 bases sitting between them. The CDR3 consists of 12 residues. CDR3 loop: CASSDIVHEQYF. The CDR3 nucleotides are TGTGCCAGCAGTGATATAGTCCACGAGCAGTACTTC.

This clone was counted between two and nine times. The chain has TRBV9 and TRBJ2-7; the match to TRBD2 covers 7 bases. V lost 4 bases to trimming and J lost 3 bases; unmatched junction nucleotides: 7. The CDR3 covers 14 residues. Germline V gene lookup returns CDR1 SGDLS and CDR2 YYNGEE. CDR3 coding DNA: TGTGCCAGCAGCCCGGGGGGAGACGGCTACGAGCAGTACTTC. This gives the protein CASSPGGDGYEQYF.

This chain connects TRBV7-2 to TRBJ2-3; D perhaps matches TRBD2 (5 bases). Germline V lookup: CDR1 SGHTA, CDR2 FQGNSA. This CDR3 is built from 17 residues. Trimming pared 2 bases from V and 0 bases from J, leaving 15 bases between. CDR3 nucleotides: TGTGCCAGCAGCTTATGGATTAGCGCACCTAGCACAGATACGCAGTATTTT. Protein product: CASSLWISAPSTDTQYF.

V gene TRBV12-3 or TRBV12-4 combines with J gene TRBJ2-5, with D possibly TRBD2 on 6 matching bases. Trimming left V 10 bases short and J 5 bases short, with 14 bases between. This CDR3 contains 12 residues. CDR3 DNA sequence: TGTGCCACCTCATGGGGGGATGAGACCCAGTACTTC. This translates into CATSWGDETQYF.

V usage is TRBV25-1 and J usage is TRBJ1-2; 11 nucleotides match TRBD1. The CDR3 contains 16 residues. The V and J ends lost 1 base and 0 bases, in that order; junction bases with no gene match: 1. Per the germline V gene, CDR1 is MGHDK and CDR2 is SYGVNS. CDR3 DNA sequence: TGTGCCAGCAGTGAATTGGGACAGGGGGCTAACTATGGCTACACCTTC. Residues: CASSELGQGANYGYTF.

The chain is built from TRBV2 and TRBJ1-3; TRBD1 matches 9 bases. The ends lost 5 bases at V and 0 bases at J; junction bases unmatched: 8. The CDR3 has 17 amino acids. CDR1 and CDR2 from the germline V gene are SNHLY and FYNNEI. CDR3 in amino acids: CASSRNTGGGSGNTIYF. The DNA of the CDR3 is TGTGCCAGCAGTAGAAATACAGGGGGCGGCTCTGGAAACACCATATATTTT.

The chain combines TRBV4-1 with TRBJ1-1; perhaps TRBD1 as D (6 bases). Germline V gives CDR1 MGHRA, CDR2 YSYEKL. The CDR3 runs to 16 residues. Between the trimmed V and J ends, which lost 4 bases and 5 bases, there was a span of 20 bases. The CDR3 DNA reads as TGCGCCAGCAGCCCCAGCGGATCTCCGGGACAAACTGAAGCTTTCTTT. It is translated as CASSPSGSPGQTEAFF.

The V call is TRBV14, the J call TRBJ1-6, with a tentative D call TRBD1 (6 bases). The germline V and J ends were trimmed by 4 bases and 5 bases, with 12 bases remaining between them. Germline V gene lookup returns CDR1 SGHDN and CDR2 FVKESK. The length of the CDR3 is 15 residues. The CDR3, as DNA: TGTGCCAGCAGCCCCAGGGGCTATAATAATTCACCCCTCCACTTT. Encoded protein: CASSPRGYNNSPLHF. Full variable domain (rest looked up from reference TRBV14 and TRBJ1-6): EAGVTQFPSHSVIEKGQTVTLRCDPISGHDNLYWYRRVMGKEIKFLLHFVKESKQDESGMPNNRFLAERTGGTYSTLKVQPAELEDSGVYFCASSPRGYNNSPLHFGNGTRLTVT.

The chain uses TRBV18 and TRBJ1-1, with D possibly being TRBD1 (6 bases). The CDR3 sequence is 13 residues long. V was trimmed by 0 bases and J by 11 bases, leaving 13 bases between them. The germline gives CDR1 KGHSH, CDR2 LQKENI. CDR3 nucleotides: TGTGCCAGCTCACCACCGGACAGAGTTCCGGCTTTCTTT. Translating gives CASSPPDRVPAFF. Using reference TRBV18 and TRBJ1-1 for the parts outside the CDR3, the full variable domain is NAGVMQNPRHLVRRRGQEARLRCSPMKGHSHVYWYRQLPEEGLKFMVYLQKENIIDESGMPKERFSAEFPKEGPSILRIQQVVRGDSAAYFCASSPPDRVPAFFGQGTRLTVV.